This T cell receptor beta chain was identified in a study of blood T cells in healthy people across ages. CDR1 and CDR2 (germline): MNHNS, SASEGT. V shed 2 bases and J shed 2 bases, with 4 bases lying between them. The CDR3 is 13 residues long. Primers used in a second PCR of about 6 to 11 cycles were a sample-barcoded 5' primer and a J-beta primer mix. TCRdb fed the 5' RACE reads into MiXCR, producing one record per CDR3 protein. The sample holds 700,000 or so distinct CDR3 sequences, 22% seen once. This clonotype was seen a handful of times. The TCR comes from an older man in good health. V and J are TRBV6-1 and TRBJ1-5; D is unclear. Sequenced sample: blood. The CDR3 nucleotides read TGTGCCAGCAGTGAACATGGCAATCAGCCCCAGCATTTT. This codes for CASSEHGNQPQHF.